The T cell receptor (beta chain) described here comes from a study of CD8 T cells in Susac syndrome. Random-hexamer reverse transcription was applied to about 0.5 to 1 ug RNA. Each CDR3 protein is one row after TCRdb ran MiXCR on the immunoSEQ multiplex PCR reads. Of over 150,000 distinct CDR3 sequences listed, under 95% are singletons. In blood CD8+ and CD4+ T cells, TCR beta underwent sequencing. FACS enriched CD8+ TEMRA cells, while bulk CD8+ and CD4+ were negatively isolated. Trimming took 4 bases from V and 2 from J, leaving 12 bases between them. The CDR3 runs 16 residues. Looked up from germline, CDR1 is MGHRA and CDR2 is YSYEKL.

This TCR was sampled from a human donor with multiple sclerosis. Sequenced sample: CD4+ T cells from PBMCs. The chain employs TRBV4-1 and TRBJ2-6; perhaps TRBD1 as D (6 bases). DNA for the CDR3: TGCGCCAGCAGCCGCCTGGGGGCGGCTGGGGCCAACGTCCTGACTTTC. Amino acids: CASSRLGAAGANVLTF.